The sequence of this T cell receptor (beta chain) was determined in a study of blood T cell repertoires in COVID-19. This clone occurred a few times. J lost 2 bases, V lost 5 bases, and 4 bases had no gene match. The CDR3 sequence is 14 residues long. Germline CDR1 reads SEHNR; CDR2 reads FQNEAQ (reference sequence). Clones were sequenced by immunoSEQ multiplex PCR, and TCRdb holds only the in-frame ones, with some missing. The sample records around 79,000 clones, roughly 83% being singletons. The chain recombines TRBV7-9 with TRBJ2-7; 9 nucleotides align to TRBD2. The TCR sequence derives from a woman aged 60-75 years with acute or convalescent COVID-19. The material sequenced was peripheral blood. In DNA form, the CDR3 reads TGTGCCAGCAGCGTACTAGCGGGTGCCTACGAGCAGTACTTC. Residues: CASSVLAGAYEQYF.